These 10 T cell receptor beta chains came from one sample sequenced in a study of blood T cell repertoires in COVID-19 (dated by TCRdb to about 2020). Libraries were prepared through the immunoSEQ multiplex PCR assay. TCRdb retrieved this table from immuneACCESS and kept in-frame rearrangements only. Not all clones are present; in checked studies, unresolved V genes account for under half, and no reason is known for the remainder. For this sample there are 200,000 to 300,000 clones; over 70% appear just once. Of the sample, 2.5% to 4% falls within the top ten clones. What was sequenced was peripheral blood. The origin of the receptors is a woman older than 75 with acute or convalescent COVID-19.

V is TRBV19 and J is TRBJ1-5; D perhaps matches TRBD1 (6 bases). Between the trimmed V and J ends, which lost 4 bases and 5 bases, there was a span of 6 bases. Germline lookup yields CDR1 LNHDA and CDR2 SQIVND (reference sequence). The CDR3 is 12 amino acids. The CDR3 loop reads CASSNRDQPQHF. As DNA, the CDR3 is TGTGCCAGTAGTAACAGGGATCAGCCCCAGCATTTT.

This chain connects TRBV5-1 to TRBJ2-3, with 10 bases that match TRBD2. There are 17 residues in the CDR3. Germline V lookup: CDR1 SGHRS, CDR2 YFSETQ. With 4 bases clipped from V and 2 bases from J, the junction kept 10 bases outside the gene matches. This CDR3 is CASSKLGLAVHTDTQYF. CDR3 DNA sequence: TGCGCCAGCAGCAAGCTAGGACTAGCGGTACACACAGATACGCAGTATTTT.

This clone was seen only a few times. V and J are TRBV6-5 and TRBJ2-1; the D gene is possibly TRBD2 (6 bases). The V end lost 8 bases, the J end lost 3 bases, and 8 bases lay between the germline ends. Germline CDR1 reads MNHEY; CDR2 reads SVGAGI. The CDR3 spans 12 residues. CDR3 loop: CASEGLYNEQFF. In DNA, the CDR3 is TGTGCCAGCGAGGGACTCTACAATGAGCAGTTCTTC.

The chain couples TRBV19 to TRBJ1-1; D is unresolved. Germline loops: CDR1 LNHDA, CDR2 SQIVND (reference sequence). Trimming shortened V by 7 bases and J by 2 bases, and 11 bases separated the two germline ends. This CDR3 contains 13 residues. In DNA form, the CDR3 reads TGTGCCAGTAATCGACAAGTAAACACTGAAGCTTTCTTT. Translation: CASNRQVNTEAFF. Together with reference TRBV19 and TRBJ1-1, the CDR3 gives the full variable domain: DGGITQSPKYLFRKEGQNVTLSCEQNLNHDAMYWYRQDPGQGLRLIYYSQIVNDFQKGDIAEGYSVSREKKESFPLTVTSAQKNPTAFYLCASNRQVNTEAFFGQGTRLTVV.

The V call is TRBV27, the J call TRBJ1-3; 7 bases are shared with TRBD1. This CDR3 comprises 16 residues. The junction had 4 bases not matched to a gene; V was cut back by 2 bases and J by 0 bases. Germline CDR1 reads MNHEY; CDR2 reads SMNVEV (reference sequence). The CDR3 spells CASSLQQGLSGNTIYF. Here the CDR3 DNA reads TGTGCCAGCAGTTTACAACAGGGGCTCTCTGGAAACACCATATATTTT.

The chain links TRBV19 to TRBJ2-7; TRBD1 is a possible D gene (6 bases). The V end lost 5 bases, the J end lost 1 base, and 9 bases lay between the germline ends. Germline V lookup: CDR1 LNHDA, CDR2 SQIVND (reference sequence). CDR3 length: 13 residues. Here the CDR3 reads CASSVGQSYEQYF. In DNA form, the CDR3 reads TGTGCCAGTAGTGTAGGACAGTCCTACGAGCAGTACTTC.

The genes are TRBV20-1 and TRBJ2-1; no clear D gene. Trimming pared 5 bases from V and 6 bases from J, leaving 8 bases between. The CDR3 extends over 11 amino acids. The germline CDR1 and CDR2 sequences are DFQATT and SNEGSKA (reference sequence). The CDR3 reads CSAEVVNEQFF. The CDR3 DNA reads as TGCAGTGCTGAGGTCGTCAATGAGCAGTTCTTC.

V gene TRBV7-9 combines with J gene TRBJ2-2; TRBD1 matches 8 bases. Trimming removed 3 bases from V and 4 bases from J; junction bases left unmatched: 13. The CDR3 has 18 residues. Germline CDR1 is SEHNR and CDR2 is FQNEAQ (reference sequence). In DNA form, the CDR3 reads TGTGCCAGCAGCTTCCCCCGACAGGGGCAGGGTGGCACCGGGGAGCTGTTTTTT. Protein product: CASSFPRQGQGGTGELFF.

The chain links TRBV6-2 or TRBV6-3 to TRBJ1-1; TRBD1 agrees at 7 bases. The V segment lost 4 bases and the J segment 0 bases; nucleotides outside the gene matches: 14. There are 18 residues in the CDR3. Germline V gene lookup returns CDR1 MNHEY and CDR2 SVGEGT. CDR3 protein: CASSSGQVVGSMNTEAFF. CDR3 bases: TGTGCCAGCAGTTCCGGACAGGTTGTGGGCTCCATGAACACTGAAGCTTTCTTT.

CDR3 loop: CASSEGTGGFLEAFF. CDR3 sequence (DNA): TGTGCCAGCAGTGAAGGGACAGGGGGCTTTTTGGAAGCTTTCTTT. This chain joins TRBV6-1 and TRBJ1-1; 11 bases are shared with TRBD1. The CDR3 loop spans 15 amino acids. V lost 1 base, J lost 8 bases, and 6 bases stayed unmatched. The V gene's germline CDR1 is MNHNS and CDR2 SASEGT.